This T cell receptor (beta chain) originates from a study of neurological immune-mediated disorders. In this sample, this clonotype turned up many times. V was shortened by 3 bases and J by 8 bases, with 19 bases between the two germline ends. This CDR3 comprises 15 residues. TCRdb re-called the 5' RACE reads with MiXCR, one entry per CDR3 protein. The sample includes approximately 100,000 distinct CDR3 sequences, around 3.5% seen only once; the top ten take around 3.2%. Sequencing was performed on PBMCs. The chain combines TRBV12-3 or TRBV12-4 with TRBJ1-2; possibly TRBD1 for D (5 bases). This receptor was identified in a woman aged 45-59 years with multiple sclerosis. As DNA, the CDR3 is TGTGCCAGCAGTTTTTCCCACAGGTCCTCGGTCGGCTACACCTTC. It is translated as CASSFSHRSSVGYTF.